The 27 T cell receptor beta chains below were found in one sample sequenced in a study of neoadjuvant anti-PD-1 for oral cavity cancer (dated by TCRdb to the early 2020s). The method behind the library was the immunoSEQ multiplex PCR assay. TCRdb carries this immuneACCESS record with in-frame sequences only. Its versions omit some clonotypes, under half of them owing to an unresolved V gene in the studies checked, with the rest unexplained. The table for this sample lists over 11,000 clones; 70% of them were counted only once. The ten largest clones capture 2% to 2.5% of the sample. In light of the paper, this sample's time point label describes: before neoadjuvant nivolumab. The input for sequencing was PBMCs, taken before nivolumab (anti-PD-1) treatment. Receptor source: a person between 40 and 85 years old with oral cavity squamous cell carcinoma.

This chain links TRBV5-4 with TRBJ2-3; D uncertain. CDR3 length: 15 residues. The V gene's germline CDR1 is SGHNT and CDR2 YYREEE (reference sequence). Trimming stripped 0 bases from V and 1 base from J, with 9 bases between. In DNA form, the CDR3 reads TGTGCCAGCAGCTTGGTATCAGGAGGCACAGATACGCAGTATTTT. It codes for CASSLVSGGTDTQYF.

The V call is TRBV28, the J call TRBJ2-3; 10 bases match TRBD1. V trimming: 2 bases; J trimming: 0 bases; junction bases outside the gene matches: 5. This CDR3 is built from 17 residues. Germline loops: CDR1 MDHEN, CDR2 SYDVKM. The CDR3 region has the DNA TGTGCCAGCAGTTTAATTGGGACAGGGGCTAGCACAGATACGCAGTATTTT. This encodes CASSLIGTGASTDTQYF.

The chain carries TRBV6-5 and TRBJ2-1, with 7 bases matching TRBD1. Germline CDR1 MNHEY, CDR2 SVGAGI. V dropped 4 bases and J dropped 7; count of bases not matched to a gene: 7. This CDR3 is built from 14 residues. The CDR3 protein is CASSFRQGLNEQFF. CDR3 bases: TGTGCCAGCAGTTTTCGACAGGGTCTAAATGAGCAGTTCTTC.

The chain uses TRBV27 and TRBJ2-1; D remains unclear. CDR3 length: 16 amino acids. CDR1 and CDR2 from the germline V gene are MNHEY and SMNVEV (reference sequence). V was cut by 0 bases and J by 4 bases, with 13 bases left in between. The CDR3: CASSLSDTLGYNEQFF. The DNA for the CDR3 is TGTGCCAGCAGTTTATCCGACACCTTAGGGTACAATGAGCAGTTCTTC.

The chain uses TRBV5-5 and TRBJ1-1, with D uncertain. The V gene's germline CDR1 is SGHKS and CDR2 YYEKEE (reference sequence). The CDR3 extends over 12 amino acids. The V gene lost 4 bases and the J gene lost 0 bases, with 4 bases spanning the gap. The CDR3 sequence is CASSGLNTEAFF. The CDR3 DNA reads as TGTGCCAGCAGCGGATTGAACACTGAAGCTTTCTTT.

Written as DNA, the CDR3 is TGTGCCAGCAGCTCCCGGACTAGCGGGAGGGGGAATGAGCAGTTCTTC. Amino acid sequence: CASSSRTSGRGNEQFF. This rearrangement joins TRBV7-3 to TRBJ2-1, with 15 bases identical to TRBD2. The CDR3 runs to 16 residues. V dropped 4 bases and J dropped 7; count of bases not matched to a gene: 5. Looked up from germline, CDR1 is SGHTA and CDR2 is FQGTGA.

The chain couples TRBV7-6 to TRBJ1-4; no clear D. In germline, CDR1 is SGHVS, CDR2 FNYEAQ. The CDR3 consists of 12 residues. The V end was cut by 0 bases, the J end by 13 bases, with 9 bases between. CDR3: CASSLAGAGLFF. The CDR3, as DNA: TGTGCCAGCAGCTTAGCGGGCGCGGGACTGTTTTTT. Supplemented by reference TRBV7-6 and TRBJ1-4, the full variable domain reads GAGVSQSPRYKVTKRGQDVALRCDPISGHVSLYWYRQALGQGPEFLTYFNYEAQQDKSGLPNDRFSAERPEGSISTLTIQRTEQRDSAMYRCASSLAGAGLFFGSGTQLSVL.

The gene calls are TRBV5-1 and TRBJ1-2; no clear D. The germline V gene encodes CDR1 SGHRS and CDR2 YFSETQ. The CDR3 runs 13 residues. The ends were cut back, 5 bases at V and 2 bases at J, with 10 bases in the middle. The CDR3 region is CASSWEENYGYTF. The DNA for the CDR3 is TGCGCCAGCAGTTGGGAGGAGAACTATGGCTACACCTTC.

In this sample, this clone turned up a few times. J is TRBJ1-1 and V is TRBV5-6, with D uncertain. The V end was cut by 1 base, the J end by 3 bases, with 10 bases between. This CDR3 comprises 14 residues. Germline loops: CDR1 SGHDT, CDR2 YYEEEE. The CDR3 DNA is TGTGCCAGCAGCTTGAGACGGGAGTACACTGAAGCTTTCTTT. Translated: CASSLRREYTEAFF.

This chain connects TRBV6-5 to TRBJ1-6, with D unclear. Per the germline V gene, CDR1 is MNHEY and CDR2 is SVGAGI. V was clipped by 5 bases and J by 6 bases, with 2 bases between them. The CDR3 contains 11 residues. The CDR3 bases are TGTGCCAGCAGTCGTAATTCACCCCTCCACTTT. Its protein product is CASSRNSPLHF.

This chain joins TRBV2 and TRBJ2-5; no firm D call. V lost 1 base to trimming and J lost 12 bases, with 12 bases between them. The V gene's germline CDR1 is SNHLY and CDR2 FYNNEI. This CDR3 has 12 amino acids. The CDR3 DNA reads as TGTGCCAGCAGTGAAGTTCGTGACTTAAAGTACTTC. As protein: CASSEVRDLKYF.

The chain is built from TRBV2 and TRBJ1-5; D is perhaps TRBD1 (5 bases). Germline V gives CDR1 SNHLY, CDR2 FYNNEI. The V gene lost 5 bases and the J gene lost 7 bases, with 12 bases spanning the gap. This CDR3 is 13 amino acids long. The CDR3 spells CASSLGLWQPQHF. DNA for the CDR3: TGTGCCAGCAGTCTGGGGCTCTGGCAGCCCCAGCATTTT.

In the case of this clone: A junction end diverges from the germline sequence, so it may reflect a read error. V gene TRBV11-2 combines with J gene TRBJ1-3; 7 bases agree with TRBD1. Per germline, CDR1 SGHAT and CDR2 FQNNGV. The length of the CDR3 is 12 residues. This chain's CDR3 is CASSLVGQPTNF. In DNA form, the CDR3 reads TGTGCCAGCAGCTTAGTGGGACAGCCGACGAATTTT.

In DNA, the CDR3 is TGTGCCAGCAGTGTGGGACAGGGAGGGTATGGCTACACCTTC. It is translated as CASSVGQGGYGYTF. V gene TRBV2 combines with J gene TRBJ1-2; 9 bases are a match to TRBD1. The germline V gene has CDR1 SNHLY and CDR2 FYNNEI. J gave up 5 bases and V 4 bases, and 5 bases lay outside the gene matches. This CDR3 has 14 residues.

This clone has only a few counts. The chain combines TRBV29-1 with TRBJ2-7; 9 nucleotides line up with TRBD1. J lost 1 base, V lost 5 bases, and 6 bases had no gene match. CDR1 is SQVTM and CDR2 is ANQGSEA in the germline V gene. The CDR3 totals 14 residues. The CDR3 nucleotides read TGCAGCGTTCGATCCGGGACAGGGTCCTACGAGCAGTACTTC. This codes for CSVRSGTGSYEQYF.

The chain couples TRBV5-1 to TRBJ1-6, with a tentative D call TRBD1 (5 bases). V was pared by 1 base and J by 11 bases, with 10 bases between. The germline V gene has CDR1 SGHRS and CDR2 YFSETQ. This CDR3 is built from 13 residues. CDR3 DNA sequence: TGCGCCAGCAGCTTGCCGGGGGTACCACCCCTCCACTTT. It encodes CASSLPGVPPLHF.

The chain carries TRBV6-1 and TRBJ2-2; D is uncertain. The germline V gene encodes CDR1 MNHNS and CDR2 SASEGT. Trimming cost V 8 bases and J 0 bases, with 7 bases left between them. The CDR3 is 13 amino acids. The CDR3 region is CASPGANTGELFF. The CDR3 coding sequence is TGTGCCAGCCCCGGTGCGAACACCGGGGAGCTGTTTTTT.

The chain combines TRBV9 with TRBJ2-1; the match to TRBD2 covers 9 bases. In germline, CDR1 is SGDLS, CDR2 YYNGEE. The V segment lost 4 bases and the J segment 6 bases; nucleotides outside the gene matches: 8. This CDR3 contains 15 residues. The CDR3 coding sequence is TGTGCCAGCAGCCCAGCGGGAGGTTCCCTCAATGAGCAGTTCTTC. Its protein product is CASSPAGGSLNEQFF.

This rearrangement joins TRBV6-6 to TRBJ2-2; unclear D gene. Germline V gene data show CDR1 as MNHNY and CDR2 as SVGAGI (reference sequence). The V end was cut by 6 bases, the J end by 0 bases, with 11 bases between. The CDR3 totals 15 residues. The CDR3 spells CASSLRRTNTGELFF. Written as DNA, the CDR3 is TGTGCCAGCAGCCTCAGGAGAACGAACACCGGGGAGCTGTTTTTT.

The V gene is TRBV5-1, the J gene TRBJ1-2, with TRBD1 identical over 10 bases. After removal of 4 bases from V and 7 bases from J, the junction contained 7 bases not matched to a gene. From germline, CDR1 is SGHRS and CDR2 YFSETQ. The CDR3 is 14 residues long. The CDR3 sequence: CASSPDRGQSGYTF. Here the CDR3 DNA reads TGCGCCAGCAGCCCAGACAGGGGGCAAAGTGGCTACACCTTC.

The table lists this clone with a few counts. The J gene is TRBJ1-5, the V gene TRBV6-6; TRBD1 might be the D (6 bases). Germline V gives CDR1 MNHNY, CDR2 SVGAGI (reference sequence). V was pared by 10 bases and J by 9 bases, with 19 bases between. The CDR3 totals 13 residues. The DNA for the CDR3 is TGTGCCACCAAGGGGGGGTTGGGACCGCCCCAGCATTTT. Protein product: CATKGGLGPPQHF.

The chain joins TRBV2 to TRBJ2-7; D not resolved. CDR1 and CDR2 (germline): SNHLY, FYNNEI. The germline V and J ends were trimmed by 5 bases and 0 bases, with 11 bases remaining between them. The CDR3 spans 14 residues. CDR3 region: CASSSGPPSYEQYF. The CDR3 bases are TGTGCCAGCAGTTCCGGCCCGCCCTCCTACGAGCAGTACTTC.

This rearrangement joins TRBV5-1 to TRBJ1-4; D is ambiguous. The CDR3 runs 16 residues. Trimming left V 0 bases short and J 2 bases short, with 11 bases between. CDR1 SGHRS and CDR2 YFSETQ come from the germline V gene. In nucleotides, the CDR3 is TGCGCCAGCAGCTTGGGGAATACTGGGACTAATGAAAAACTGTTTTTT. Translating it yields CASSLGNTGTNEKLFF.

The chain recombines TRBV15 with TRBJ2-5; D tentatively reads TRBD1 or TRBD2 (5 bases each). Germline CDR1 reads LNHNV; CDR2 reads YYDKDF (reference sequence). Trimming removed 0 bases from V and 9 bases from J, with 20 bases in between. The CDR3 totals 16 residues. The CDR3 nucleotides read TGTGCCACCAGCAGAGATGGGACCCCCGGAGCCGGGGCCCAGTACTTC. As protein: CATSRDGTPGAGAQYF.

The chain links TRBV2 to TRBJ1-1; tentative D call: TRBD1 (5 bases). Trimming left V 6 bases short and J 1 base short, with 9 bases between. Germline lookup yields CDR1 SNHLY and CDR2 FYNNEI. This CDR3 is 13 amino acids long. CDR3 protein: CASRRGPNTEAFF. In nucleotides, the CDR3 is TGTGCCAGCAGGAGGGGACCGAACACTGAAGCTTTCTTT.

The V gene is TRBV5-1, the J gene TRBJ1-1; 7 bases are a match to TRBD1. The CDR3 runs to 15 residues. Looked up from germline, CDR1 is SGHRS and CDR2 is YFSETQ. V lost 0 bases, J lost 2 bases, and 4 bases stayed unmatched. Written as DNA, the CDR3 is TGCGCCAGCAGCTTGGAAGGGGGCAGTAACACTGAAGCTTTCTTT. This sequence encodes CASSLEGGSNTEAFF.

V and J are TRBV6-6 and TRBJ2-7; 10 nucleotides line up with TRBD2. The CDR3 is made up of 14 amino acids. Germline V CDR1 and CDR2: MNHNY, SVGAGI (reference sequence). V dropped 6 bases and J dropped 6; count of bases not matched to a gene: 8. CDR3: CASSLAGGPTEQYF. The DNA of the CDR3 is TGTGCCAGCAGCTTAGCGGGGGGCCCGACCGAGCAGTACTTC.